This T cell receptor (beta chain) was recovered during a study of blood T cell repertoires in COVID-19. Study-level background: Samples representing acute and convalescent COVID-19 were sourced from the United States, Italy and Spain. PBMCs, B-cell-depleted T cells, or T cells provided the cDNA or gDNA that made up the material.

The CDR3 length is 15 residues. The germline V gene encodes CDR1 SGHNT and CDR2 YYREEE (reference sequence). Trimming left V 0 bases short and J 5 bases short, with 14 bases between. In the source study's methods: Amplification of reference gene primers provided the estimated nucleated cell counts. Profiled with immunoSEQ multiplex PCR; TCRdb holds only in-frame clones, not every one. That table is the source of V, J and clone size, and D and trimming were worked out from the DNA. The sample lists over 150,000 clones, around 94% seen once, with roughly 0.76% in the top ten. This clone was picked up one time.

Input material: peripheral blood. This TCR derives from a man aged 30-40 years with COVID-19, enrolled during active disease. The chain couples TRBV5-4 to TRBJ1-1, with D tentatively TRBD1 (6 bases). This CDR3 is CASSLVETGWTEAFF. In nucleotides, the CDR3 is TGTGCCAGCAGCTTGGTAGAGACAGGTTGGACTGAAGCTTTCTTT.